This T cell receptor beta chain stems from a study of cytomegalovirus exposure and HLA in healthy donors. About this clone itself: Its antigen is unknown.

Overall study findings and caveats: There was a cluster of highly shared sequence variants that was likely a sequencing artifact. A missense variant in DCLRE1C was later tied to TCR beta V- and J-gene trimming.

This CDR3 has 14 amino acids. V was clipped by 3 bases and J by 3 bases; unmatched bases: 2. Germline CDR1 LNHDA, CDR2 SQIVND (reference sequence). Healthy bone marrow donors formed the donor group. 13 Jbeta primers and 60 Vbeta primers were used for the PCR. Libraries were prepared by immunoSEQ multiplex PCR; TCRdb keeps only in-frame clonotypes and omits some of them. The sample lists 200,000 or so clones; under 90% were seen once. The sequence was obtained from a boy aged 2-9 years in good health and CMV-seronegative. J is TRBJ2-7 and V is TRBV19; 10 nucleotides align to TRBD1. Material: PBMCs. CDR3 region: CASSMGQGIYEQYF. The CDR3 DNA is TGTGCCAGTAGTATGGGACAGGGGATCTACGAGCAGTACTTC. The complete variable domain, with remaining parts taken from reference TRBV19 and TRBJ2-7, reads DGGITQSPKYLFRKEGQNVTLSCEQNLNHDAMYWYRQDPGQGLRLIYYSQIVNDFQKGDIAEGYSVSREKKESFPLTVTSAQKNPTAFYLCASSMGQGIYEQYFGPGTRLTVT.